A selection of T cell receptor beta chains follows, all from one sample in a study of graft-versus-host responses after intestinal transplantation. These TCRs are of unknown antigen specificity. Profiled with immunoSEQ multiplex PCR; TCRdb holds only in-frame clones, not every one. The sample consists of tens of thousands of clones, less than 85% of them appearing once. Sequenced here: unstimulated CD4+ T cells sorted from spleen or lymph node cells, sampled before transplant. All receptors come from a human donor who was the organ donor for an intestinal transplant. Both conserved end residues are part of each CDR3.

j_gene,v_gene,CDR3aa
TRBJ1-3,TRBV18,CASRSGTEGNTIYF
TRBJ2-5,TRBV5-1,CASTRQGNGVQETQYF
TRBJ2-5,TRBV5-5,CASSYGTSGLQETQYF
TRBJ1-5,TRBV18,CASSPTDHQPQHF
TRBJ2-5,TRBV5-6,CASSLGGRRQETQYF
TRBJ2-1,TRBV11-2,CASSLVGGPYNEQFF
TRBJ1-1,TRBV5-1,CASSLVKGAGNTEAFF
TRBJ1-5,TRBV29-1,CSVVMQGAGDQPQHF
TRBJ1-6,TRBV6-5,CASSYSVTGTNSPLHF
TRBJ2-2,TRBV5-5,CASSLVLNTGELFF
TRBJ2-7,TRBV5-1,CASSLDTHSYEQYF
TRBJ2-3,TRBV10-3,CAIRFAVATDTQYF
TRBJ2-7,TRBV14,CASSQDDERGSYEQYF
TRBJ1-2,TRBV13,CASSPPTGGSNYGYTF
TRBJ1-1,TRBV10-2,CASRQGNTEAFF
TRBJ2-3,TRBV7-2,CASSLQPGLAATSTDTQYF
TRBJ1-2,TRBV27,CASSLSTGGYGYTF
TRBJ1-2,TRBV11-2,CASSLAGTGGYGYTF
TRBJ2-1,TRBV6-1,CASSDRDFYNEQFF
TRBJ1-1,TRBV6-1,CASSESMYQGAWPTHTEAFF
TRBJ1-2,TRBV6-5,CASRRRDQVHGYTF
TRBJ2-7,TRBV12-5,CASRWGDLPFYEQYF
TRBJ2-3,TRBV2,CASIPSGALTDTQYF
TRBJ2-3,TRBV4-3,CASSQDGGAGGQTDTQYF
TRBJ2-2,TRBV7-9,CASSSKNTGELFF
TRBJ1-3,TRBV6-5,CASSYDTGNTIYF
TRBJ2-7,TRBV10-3,CAISANSYEQYF
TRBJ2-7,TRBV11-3,CASSLDLRGYEQYF
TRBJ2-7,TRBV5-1,CASSRQRKRTDPHYEQYF
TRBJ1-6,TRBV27,CASRSGPTGRDSPLHF
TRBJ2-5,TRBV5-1,CASSRNRGAETQYF
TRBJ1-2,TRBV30,CAWTNGGSGYTF
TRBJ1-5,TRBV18,CASSPIEGVQPQHF